The entry below describes one T cell receptor (beta chain). Its specificity is unknown. These data belong to a study of shared clonotypes between healthy human individuals. Study-level points and caveats: Sequencing depth was expected to influence donor clonotype sharing.

The repertoire was sequenced with immunoSEQ multiplex PCR; TCRdb's copy has only in-frame clones and lacks some. This table has about 980,000 clones, over 75% appearing once. The CDR3 runs to 16 residues. Germline V gene lookup returns CDR1 SGHNT and CDR2 YYREEE (reference sequence). V was trimmed by 4 bases and J by 4 bases, leaving 20 bases between them. The investigators split CD4+ cells into a CD45RA+ naive subset and a CD45RA-negative memory subset. Specimen: memory CD4+ T cells sorted from blood. The sample's subset: CD45RA-negative fraction. The genes are TRBV5-4 and TRBJ2-5; TRBD2 might be the D (5 bases). This sequence originates from a man aged 18 to 29 in good health. CDR3 sequence reads: CASSRASDPRGETQYF. The CDR3 DNA sequence: TGTGCCAGCAGCCGGGCATCAGACCCCCGGGGAGAGACCCAGTACTTC. Full variable domain (remainder filled in from reference TRBV5-4 and TRBJ2-5): ETGVTQSPTHLIKTRGQQVTLRCSSQSGHNTVSWYQQALGQGPQFIFQYYREEENGRGNFPPRFSGLQFPNYSSELNVNALELDDSALYLCASSRASDPRGETQYFGPGTRLLVL.